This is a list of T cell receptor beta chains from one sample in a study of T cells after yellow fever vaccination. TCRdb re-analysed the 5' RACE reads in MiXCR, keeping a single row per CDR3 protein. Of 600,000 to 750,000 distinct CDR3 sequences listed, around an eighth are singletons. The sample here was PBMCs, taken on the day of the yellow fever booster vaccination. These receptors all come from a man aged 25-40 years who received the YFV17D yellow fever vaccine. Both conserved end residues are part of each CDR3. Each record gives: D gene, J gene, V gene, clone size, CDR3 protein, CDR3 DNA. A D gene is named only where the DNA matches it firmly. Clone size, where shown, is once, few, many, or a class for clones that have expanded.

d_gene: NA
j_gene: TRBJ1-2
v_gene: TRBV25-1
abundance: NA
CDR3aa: CASSKSGGWIYYTF
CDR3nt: TGTGCCAGCAGTAAATCCGGGGGGTGGATATACTACACCTTC

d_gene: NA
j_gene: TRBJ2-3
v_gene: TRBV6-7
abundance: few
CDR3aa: CATELVQGTTDTQYF
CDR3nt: TGTGCCACCGAACTGGTACAGGGAACGACAGATACGCAGTATTTT

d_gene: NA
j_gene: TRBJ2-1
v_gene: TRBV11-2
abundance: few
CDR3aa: CASSHSSSYNEQFF
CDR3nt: TGTGCCAGCAGCCATTCCTCTTCCTACAATGAGCAGTTCTTC

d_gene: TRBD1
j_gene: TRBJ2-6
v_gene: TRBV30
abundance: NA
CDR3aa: CAWTRTGSGANVLTF
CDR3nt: TGTGCCTGGACCCGGACAGGGTCTGGGGCCAACGTCCTGACTTTC

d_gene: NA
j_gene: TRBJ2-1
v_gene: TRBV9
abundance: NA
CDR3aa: CASSPPPLKSSRGEQFF
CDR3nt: TGTGCCAGCAGCCCCCCCCCCTTAAAATCCTCAAGGGGTGAGCAGTTCTTC

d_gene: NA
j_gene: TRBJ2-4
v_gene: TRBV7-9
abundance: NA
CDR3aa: CASSLMGITKNIQYF
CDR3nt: TGTGCCAGCAGCTTAATGGGGATCACCAAAAACATTCAGTACTTC

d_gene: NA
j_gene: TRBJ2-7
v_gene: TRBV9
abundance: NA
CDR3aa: CASSEQVSSYEQYF
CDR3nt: TGTGCCAGCAGCGAACAGGTGAGCTCCTACGAGCAGTACTTC

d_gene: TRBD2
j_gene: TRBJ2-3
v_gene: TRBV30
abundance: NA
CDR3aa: CAWSYSGKRADTQYF
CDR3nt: TGTGCCTGGAGTTATAGCGGGAAAAGGGCGGATACGCAGTATTTT

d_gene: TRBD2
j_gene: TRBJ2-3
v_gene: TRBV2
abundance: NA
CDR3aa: CAILSRGGGDTQYF
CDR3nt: TGTGCCATACTGTCCCGCGGGGGTGGAGATACGCAGTATTTT

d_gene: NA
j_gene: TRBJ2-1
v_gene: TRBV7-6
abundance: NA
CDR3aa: CASSLARGLSYEQFF
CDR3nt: TGTGCCAGCAGCTTAGCGCGCGGACTGTCGTATGAGCAGTTCTTC

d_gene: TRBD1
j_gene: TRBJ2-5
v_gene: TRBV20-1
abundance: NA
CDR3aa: CSARPNGQGRETQYF
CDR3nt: TGCAGTGCTAGACCAAATGGACAGGGCCGAGAGACCCAGTACTTC

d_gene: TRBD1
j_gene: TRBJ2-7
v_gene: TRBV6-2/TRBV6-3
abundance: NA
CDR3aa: CASSSGQGAQEQYF
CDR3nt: TGTGCCAGCAGTTCGGGACAGGGGGCTCAAGAGCAGTACTTC

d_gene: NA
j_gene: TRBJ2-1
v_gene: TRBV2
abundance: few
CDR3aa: CASSPGQRANEQFF
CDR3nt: TGTGCCAGCAGCCCGGGACAACGGGCCAATGAGCAGTTCTTC

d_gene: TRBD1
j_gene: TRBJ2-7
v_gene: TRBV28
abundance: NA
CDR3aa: CASSFAWTGAEQYF
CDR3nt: TGTGCCAGCAGTTTTGCGTGGACAGGGGCGGAGCAGTACTTC

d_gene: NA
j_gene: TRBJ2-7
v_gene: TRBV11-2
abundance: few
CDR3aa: CASKIYAGTYGQYF
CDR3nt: TGTGCCAGCAAGATTTACGCCGGGACCTACGGGCAGTACTTC

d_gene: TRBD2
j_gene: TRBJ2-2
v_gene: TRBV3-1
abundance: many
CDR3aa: CASSHVSGGSSGELFF
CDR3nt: TGTGCCAGCAGCCACGTATCCGGCGGGAGTTCCGGGGAGCTGTTTTTT

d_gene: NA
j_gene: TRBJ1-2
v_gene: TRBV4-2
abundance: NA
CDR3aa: CASSESMYGYTF
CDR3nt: TGTGCCAGCAGCGAATCGATGTATGGCTACACCTTC

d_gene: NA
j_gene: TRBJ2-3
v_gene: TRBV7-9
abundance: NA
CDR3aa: CASSLAWEADTQYF
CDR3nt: TGTGCCAGCAGCTTAGCATGGGAGGCAGATACGCAGTATTTT

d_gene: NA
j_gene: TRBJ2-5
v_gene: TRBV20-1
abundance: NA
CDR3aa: CSATSGAVQETQYF
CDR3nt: TGCAGTGCTACCTCAGGGGCAGTCCAAGAGACCCAGTACTTC

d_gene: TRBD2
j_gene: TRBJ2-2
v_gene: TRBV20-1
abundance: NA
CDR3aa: CSAVVLAGPNTGELFF
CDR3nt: TGCAGTGCGGTGGTTCTAGCGGGGCCGAACACCGGGGAGCTGTTTTTT

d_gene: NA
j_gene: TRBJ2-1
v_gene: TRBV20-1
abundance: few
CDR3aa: CSAPLGTGITYNEQFF
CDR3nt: TGCAGTGCCCCTCTAGGAACGGGTATTACCTACAATGAGCAGTTCTTC

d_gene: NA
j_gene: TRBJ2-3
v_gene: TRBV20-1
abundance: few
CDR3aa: CSASLGTGSTDTQYF
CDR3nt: TGCAGTGCTAGTCTGGGGACGGGAAGCACAGATACGCAGTATTTT